The present T cell receptor beta chain was sequenced within a study of blood T cells in healthy people across ages. On the study more broadly: Using template switching, researchers captured about one barcoded beta molecule for each two T cells. Study-wide results and limits: Naive CD4+ cell counts and diversity both ran higher in long-lived than in aged donors.

This CDR3 spans 16 amino acids. Trimming stripped 3 bases from V and 3 bases from J, with 17 bases between. Germline-derived CDR1 and CDR2 are MGHRA and YSYEKL. PCR was performed a second time for about 6 to 12 cycles using a sample-barcoded 5' primer and a J-beta primer mix. TCRdb re-analysed the 5' RACE reads in MiXCR, keeping a single row per CDR3 protein. The table shows 1.5 million to 2 million distinct CDR3 sequences, with about 49% occurring only once. Donors ranged from about 6 to 90 years old and were healthy Caucasians in Russia. This clonotype has a handful of counts. No antigen is known for it.

Sample: blood. The receptor was isolated from a woman in her 40s in good health. The rearrangement links TRBV4-1 to TRBJ1-2; D remains ambiguous. CDR3 bases: TGCGCCAGCAGCCAGGATGGGTCAGTAAGCTACTATGGCTACACCTTC. The encoded protein is CASSQDGSVSYYGYTF.